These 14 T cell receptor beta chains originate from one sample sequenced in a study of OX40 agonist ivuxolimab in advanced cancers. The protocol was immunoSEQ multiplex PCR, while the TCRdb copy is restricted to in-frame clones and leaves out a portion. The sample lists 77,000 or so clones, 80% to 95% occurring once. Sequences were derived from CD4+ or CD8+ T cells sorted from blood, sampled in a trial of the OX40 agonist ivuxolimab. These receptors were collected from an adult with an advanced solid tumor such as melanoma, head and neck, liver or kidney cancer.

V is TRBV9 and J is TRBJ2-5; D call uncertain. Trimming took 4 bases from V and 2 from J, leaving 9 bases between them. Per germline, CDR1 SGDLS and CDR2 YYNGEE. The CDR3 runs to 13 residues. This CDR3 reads CASSPTVQETQYF. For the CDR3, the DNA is TGTGCCAGCAGCCCGACCGTTCAAGAGACCCAGTACTTC.

This CDR3 is CASSLAGGNTDTQYF. CDR3 in DNA: TGTGCCAGCAGCTTAGCGGGGGGGAACACAGATACGCAGTATTTT. V is TRBV7-3 and J is TRBJ2-3; 9 bases align to TRBD2. This CDR3 comprises 15 residues. Germline V gene lookup returns CDR1 SGHTA and CDR2 FQGTGA. With V trimmed by 2 bases and J by 2 bases, 2 bases remained unmatched. Using reference TRBV7-3 and TRBJ2-3 for the parts outside the CDR3, the full variable domain is GAGVSQTPSNKVTEKGKYVELRCDPISGHTALYWYRQSLGQGPEFLIYFQGTGAADDSGLPNDRFFAVRPEGSVSTLKIQRTERGDSAVYLCASSLAGGNTDTQYFGPGTRLTVL.

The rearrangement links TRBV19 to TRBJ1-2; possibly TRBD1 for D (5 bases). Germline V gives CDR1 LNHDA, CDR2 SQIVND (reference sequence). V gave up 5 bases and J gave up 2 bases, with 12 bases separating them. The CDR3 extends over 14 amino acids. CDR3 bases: TGTGCCAGTAGTCGCCCGGGGCTAAACTATGGCTACACCTTC. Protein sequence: CASSRPGLNYGYTF.

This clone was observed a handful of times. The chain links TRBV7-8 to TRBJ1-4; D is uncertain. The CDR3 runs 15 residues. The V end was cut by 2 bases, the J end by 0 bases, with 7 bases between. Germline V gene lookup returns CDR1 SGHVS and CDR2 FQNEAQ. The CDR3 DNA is TGTGCCAGCAGCTTATGGGCAACAACTAATGAAAAACTGTTTTTT. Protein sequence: CASSLWATTNEKLFF.

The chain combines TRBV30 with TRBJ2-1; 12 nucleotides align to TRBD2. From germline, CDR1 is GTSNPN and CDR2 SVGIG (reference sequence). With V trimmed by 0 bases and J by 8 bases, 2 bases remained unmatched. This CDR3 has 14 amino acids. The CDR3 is CAWSVLAGGYEQFF. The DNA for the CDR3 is TGTGCCTGGAGTGTGCTAGCGGGGGGGTATGAGCAGTTCTTC.

CDR3 DNA sequence: TGTGCCAGCAGCCTTCTCCTGTCACCGGCCTCAGCCAAAAACATTCAGTACTTC. The encoded protein is CASSLLLSPASAKNIQYF. The chain carries TRBV7-2 and TRBJ2-4; D call uncertain. CDR1 and CDR2 from the germline V gene are SGHTA and FQGNSA. The V end lost 5 bases, the J end lost 0 bases, and 20 bases lay between the germline ends. The CDR3 is 18 residues long.

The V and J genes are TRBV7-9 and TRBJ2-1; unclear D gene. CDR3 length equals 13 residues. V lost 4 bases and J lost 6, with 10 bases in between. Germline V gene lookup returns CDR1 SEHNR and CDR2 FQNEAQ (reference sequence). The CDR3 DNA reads TGTGCCAGCAGCTCCCCCGGAAGCAATGAGCAGTTCTTC. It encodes CASSSPGSNEQFF.

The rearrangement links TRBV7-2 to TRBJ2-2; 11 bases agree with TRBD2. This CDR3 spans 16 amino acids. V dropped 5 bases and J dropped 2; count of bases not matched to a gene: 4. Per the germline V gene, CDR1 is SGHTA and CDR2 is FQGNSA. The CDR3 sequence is CASSQTSGANTGELFF. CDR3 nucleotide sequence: TGTGCCAGCAGCCAGACTAGCGGGGCAAACACCGGGGAGCTGTTTTTT. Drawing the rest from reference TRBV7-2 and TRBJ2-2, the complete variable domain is GAGVSQSPSNKVTEKGKDVELRCDPISGHTALYWYRQSLGQGLEFLIYFQGNSAPDKSGLPSDRFSAERTGGSVSTLTIQRTQQEDSAVYLCASSQTSGANTGELFFGEGSRLTVL.

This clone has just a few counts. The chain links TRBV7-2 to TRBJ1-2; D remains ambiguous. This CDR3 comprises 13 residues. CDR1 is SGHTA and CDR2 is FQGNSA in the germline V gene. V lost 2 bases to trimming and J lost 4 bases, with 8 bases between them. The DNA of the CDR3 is TGTGCCAGCAGCTTACTAGGGCCCTATGGCTACACCTTC. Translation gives CASSLLGPYGYTF.

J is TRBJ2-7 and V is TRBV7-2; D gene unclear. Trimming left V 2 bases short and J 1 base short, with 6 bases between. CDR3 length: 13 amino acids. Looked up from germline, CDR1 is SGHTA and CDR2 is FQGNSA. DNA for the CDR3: TGTGCCAGCAGCTTAAGAGTATCCTACGAGCAGTACTTC. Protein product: CASSLRVSYEQYF. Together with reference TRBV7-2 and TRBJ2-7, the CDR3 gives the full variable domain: GAGVSQSPSNKVTEKGKDVELRCDPISGHTALYWYRQSLGQGLEFLIYFQGNSAPDKSGLPSDRFSAERTGGSVSTLTIQRTQQEDSAVYLCASSLRVSYEQYFGPGTRLTVT.

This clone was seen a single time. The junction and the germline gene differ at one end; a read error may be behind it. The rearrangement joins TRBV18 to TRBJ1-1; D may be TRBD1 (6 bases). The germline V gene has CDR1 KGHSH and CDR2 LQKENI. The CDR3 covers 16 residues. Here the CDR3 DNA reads TGTGCCAGCTCACCAGTGGACCGGGACCCGGGGCTGGGGGCTTCCTTT. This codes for CASSPVDRDPGLGASF.

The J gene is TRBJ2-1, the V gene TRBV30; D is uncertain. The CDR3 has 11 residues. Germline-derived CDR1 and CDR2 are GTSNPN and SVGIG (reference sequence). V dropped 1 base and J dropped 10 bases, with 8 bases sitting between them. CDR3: CAWSGYGEQFF. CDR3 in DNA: TGTGCCTGGAGTGGTTATGGGGAGCAGTTCTTC.

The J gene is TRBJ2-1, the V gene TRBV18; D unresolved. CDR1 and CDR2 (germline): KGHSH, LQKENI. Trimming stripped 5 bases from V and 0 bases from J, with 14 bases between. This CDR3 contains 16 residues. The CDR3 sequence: CASSTTKVGSYNEQFF. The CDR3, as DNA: TGTGCCAGCTCAACCACTAAGGTGGGCTCCTACAATGAGCAGTTCTTC.

The CDR3, as DNA: TGTGCCAGCAGCCCCCGAGGTAGCGGCTACAATGAGCAGTTCTTC. Translating gives CASSPRGSGYNEQFF. The V call is TRBV7-9, the J call TRBJ2-1, with D possibly matching TRBD2 (6 bases). V gave up 5 bases and J gave up 3 bases, with 14 bases separating them. The CDR3 contains 15 residues. Germline V gives CDR1 SEHNR, CDR2 FQNEAQ (reference sequence).